This TCR beta chain was found in a study of control samples from healthy donors and cancer patients. Sequencing was performed with immunoSEQ multiplex PCR; in TCRdb, only in-frame clones are kept and a portion is missing. Of about 34,000 clones in the sample, 86% were seen once. The sequenced material came from PBMCs. The clonotype comes from a woman aged 40 to 50 with lung cancer.

The chain's CDR3 is CASSLRQILNYGYTF. The DNA for the CDR3 is TGTGCCAGCAGCTTGCGACAGATTTTAAACTATGGCTACACCTTC. This chain joins TRBV5-6 and TRBJ1-2, with TRBD1 as a possible D gene (5 bases). CDR1 SGHDT and CDR2 YYEEEE come from the germline V gene. The CDR3 has 15 residues. V was clipped by 1 base and J by 2 bases, with 12 bases between them.